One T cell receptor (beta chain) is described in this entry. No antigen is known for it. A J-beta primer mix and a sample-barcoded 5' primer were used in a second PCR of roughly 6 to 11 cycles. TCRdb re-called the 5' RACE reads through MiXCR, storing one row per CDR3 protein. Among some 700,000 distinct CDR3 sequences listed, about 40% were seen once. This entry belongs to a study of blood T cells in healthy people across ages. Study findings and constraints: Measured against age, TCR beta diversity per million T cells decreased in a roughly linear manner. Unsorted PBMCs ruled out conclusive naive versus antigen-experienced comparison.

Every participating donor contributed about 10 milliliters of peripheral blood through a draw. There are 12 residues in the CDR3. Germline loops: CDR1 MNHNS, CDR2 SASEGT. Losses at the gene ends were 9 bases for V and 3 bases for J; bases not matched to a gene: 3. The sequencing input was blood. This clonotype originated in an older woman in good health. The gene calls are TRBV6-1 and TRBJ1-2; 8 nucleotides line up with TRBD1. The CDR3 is CASTTGDYGYTF. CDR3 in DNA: TGTGCCAGTACGACAGGGGACTATGGCTACACCTTC.